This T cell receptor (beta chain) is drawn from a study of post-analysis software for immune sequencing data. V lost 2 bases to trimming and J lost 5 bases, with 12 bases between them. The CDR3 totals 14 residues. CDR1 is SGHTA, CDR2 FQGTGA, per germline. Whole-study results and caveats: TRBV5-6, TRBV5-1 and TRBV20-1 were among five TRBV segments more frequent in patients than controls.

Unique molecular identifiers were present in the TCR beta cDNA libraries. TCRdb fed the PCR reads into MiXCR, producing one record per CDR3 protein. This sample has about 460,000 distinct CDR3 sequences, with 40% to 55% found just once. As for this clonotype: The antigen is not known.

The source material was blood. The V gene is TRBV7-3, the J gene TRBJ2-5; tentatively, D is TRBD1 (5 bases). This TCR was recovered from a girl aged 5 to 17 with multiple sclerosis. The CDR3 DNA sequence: TGTGCCAGCAGCTTAGCAGCAGGGTGGGAGACCCAGTACTTC. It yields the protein CASSLAAGWETQYF.